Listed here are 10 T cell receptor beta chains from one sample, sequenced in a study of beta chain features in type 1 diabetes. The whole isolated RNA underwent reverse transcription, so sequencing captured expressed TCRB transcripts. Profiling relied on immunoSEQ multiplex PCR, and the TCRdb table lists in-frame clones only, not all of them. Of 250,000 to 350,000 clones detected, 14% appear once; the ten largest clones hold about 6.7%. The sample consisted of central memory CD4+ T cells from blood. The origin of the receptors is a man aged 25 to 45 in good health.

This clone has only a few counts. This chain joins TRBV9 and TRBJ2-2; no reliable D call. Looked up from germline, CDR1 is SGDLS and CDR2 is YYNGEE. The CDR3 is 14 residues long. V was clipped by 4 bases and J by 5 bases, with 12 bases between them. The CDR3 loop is CASSSIIETGELFF. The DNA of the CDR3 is TGTGCCAGCAGCTCCATAATAGAGACCGGGGAGCTGTTTTTT.

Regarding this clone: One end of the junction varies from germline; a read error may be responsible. This CDR3 reads CASSFGPGENANF. The CDR3 coding sequence is TGTGCCAGCAGCTTTGGCCCGGGGGAAAACGCGAACTTC. The chain couples TRBV7-6 to TRBJ2-5; D is possibly TRBD2 (6 bases). Germline lookup yields CDR1 SGHVS and CDR2 FNYEAQ. This CDR3 contains 13 residues.

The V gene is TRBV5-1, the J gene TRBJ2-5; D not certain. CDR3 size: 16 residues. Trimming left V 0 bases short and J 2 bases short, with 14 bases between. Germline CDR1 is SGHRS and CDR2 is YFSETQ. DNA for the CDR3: TGCGCCAGCAGCTTGGGCTCCTCGCTACAACAAGAGACCCAGTACTTC. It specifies CASSLGSSLQQETQYF.

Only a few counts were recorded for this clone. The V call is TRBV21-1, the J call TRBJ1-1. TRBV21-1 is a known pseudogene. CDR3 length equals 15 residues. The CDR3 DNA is TGTGCCAGCAGCCCACGCCGGGGCGCGGGCACTGAAGCTTTCTTT. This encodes CASSPRRGAGTEAFF.

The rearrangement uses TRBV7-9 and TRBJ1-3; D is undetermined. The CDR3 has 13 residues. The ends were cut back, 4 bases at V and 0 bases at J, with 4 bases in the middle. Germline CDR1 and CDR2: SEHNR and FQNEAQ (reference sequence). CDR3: CASSYNSGNTIYF. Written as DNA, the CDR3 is TGTGCCAGCAGCTATAACTCTGGAAACACCATATATTTT.

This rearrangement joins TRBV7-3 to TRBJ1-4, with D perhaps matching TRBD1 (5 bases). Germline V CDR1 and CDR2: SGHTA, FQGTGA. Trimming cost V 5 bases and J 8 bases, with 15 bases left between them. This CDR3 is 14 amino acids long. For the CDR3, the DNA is TGTGCCAGCAGCACCGGACACGGTTACGAAAAACTGTTTTTT. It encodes CASSTGHGYEKLFF.

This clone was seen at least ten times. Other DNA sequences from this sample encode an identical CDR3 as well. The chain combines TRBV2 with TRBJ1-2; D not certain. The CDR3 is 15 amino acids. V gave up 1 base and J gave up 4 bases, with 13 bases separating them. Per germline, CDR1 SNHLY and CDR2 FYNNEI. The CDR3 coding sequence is TGTGCCAGCAGTGAAGGCAGGAGGGTTCGCTATGGCTACACCTTC. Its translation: CASSEGRRVRYGYTF.

The DNA of the CDR3 is TGTGCCAGCAGTTACACGACGAGCTCTGGGGCCAACGTCCTGACTTTC. Its protein product is CASSYTTSSGANVLTF. The chain joins TRBV6-5 to TRBJ2-6; D uncertain. V was shortened by 2 bases and J by 0 bases, with 8 bases between the two germline ends. The CDR3 is 16 amino acids. The germline V gene encodes CDR1 MNHEY and CDR2 SVGAGI.

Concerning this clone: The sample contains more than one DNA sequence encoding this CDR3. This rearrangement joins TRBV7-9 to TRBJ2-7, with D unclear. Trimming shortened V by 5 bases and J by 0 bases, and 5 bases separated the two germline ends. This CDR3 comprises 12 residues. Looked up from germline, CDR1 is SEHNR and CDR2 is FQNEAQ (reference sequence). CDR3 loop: CASSPNSYEQYF. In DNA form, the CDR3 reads TGTGCCAGCAGCCCAAACTCCTACGAGCAGTACTTC.

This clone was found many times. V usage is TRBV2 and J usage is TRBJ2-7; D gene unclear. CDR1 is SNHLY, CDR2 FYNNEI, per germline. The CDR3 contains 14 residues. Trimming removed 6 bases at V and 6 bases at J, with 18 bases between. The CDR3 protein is CASRLAAGPVEQYF. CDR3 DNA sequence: TGTGCCAGCAGACTCGCGGCCGGGCCGGTCGAGCAGTACTTC.